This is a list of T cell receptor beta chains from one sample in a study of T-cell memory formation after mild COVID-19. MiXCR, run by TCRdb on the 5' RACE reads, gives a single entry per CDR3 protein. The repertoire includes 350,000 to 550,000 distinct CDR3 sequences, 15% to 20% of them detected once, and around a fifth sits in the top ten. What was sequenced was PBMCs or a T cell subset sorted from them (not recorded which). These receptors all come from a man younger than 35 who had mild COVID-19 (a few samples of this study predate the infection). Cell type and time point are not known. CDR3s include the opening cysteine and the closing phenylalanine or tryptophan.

cdr3_aa: CASSLRAGSYTDTQYF; cdr3_length: 16; v_call: TRBV5-6; j_call: TRBJ2-3
cdr3_aa: CASSQQLASEQFF; cdr3_length: 13; v_call: TRBV3-1; j_call: TRBJ2-1
cdr3_aa: CASSLGDDRDTQYF; cdr3_length: 14; v_call: TRBV7-9; j_call: TRBJ2-3
cdr3_aa: CASKSFRGSLTGELFF; cdr3_length: 16; v_call: TRBV27; j_call: TRBJ2-2
cdr3_aa: CATRSETGELFF; cdr3_length: 12; v_call: TRBV24-1; j_call: TRBJ2-2
cdr3_aa: CSSSDRGPYEQYF; cdr3_length: 13; v_call: TRBV7-9; j_call: TRBJ2-7
cdr3_aa: CASRLSYGYTF; cdr3_length: 11; v_call: TRBV2; j_call: TRBJ1-2
cdr3_aa: CASTREDSPLHF; cdr3_length: 12; v_call: TRBV12-3/TRBV12-4; j_call: TRBJ1-6
cdr3_aa: CASSVGSRTGRPPYNEQFF; cdr3_length: 19; v_call: TRBV9; j_call: TRBJ2-1
cdr3_aa: CASSYTRSQPQHF; cdr3_length: 13; v_call: TRBV6-2/TRBV6-3; j_call: TRBJ1-5
cdr3_aa: CASSQDGRAGNEQFF; cdr3_length: 15; v_call: TRBV3-1; j_call: TRBJ2-1
cdr3_aa: CASNPTGDATEAFF; cdr3_length: 14; v_call: TRBV19; j_call: TRBJ1-1